These 8 T cell receptor beta chains share one sample of origin, sequenced in a study of blood T cell repertoires in COVID-19. Profiling relied on immunoSEQ multiplex PCR, and the TCRdb table lists in-frame clones only, not all of them. This table has about 340,000 clones, about 86% appearing once. Sequenced: peripheral blood. These receptors were collected from a man aged 25-45 years with active or convalescent COVID-19.

V usage is TRBV7-8 and J usage is TRBJ2-1; perhaps TRBD2 as D (6 bases). The CDR3 consists of 16 residues. Trimming removed 2 bases from V and 7 bases from J, with 18 bases in between. Per germline, CDR1 SGHVS and CDR2 FQNEAQ. The CDR3 reads CASSLRVAETGNEQFF. CDR3 coding DNA: TGTGCCAGCAGCTTACGGGTAGCGGAGACGGGGAATGAGCAGTTCTTC.

This chain's CDR3 is CASSEQGGTQYF. CDR3 bases: TGTGCCAGCAGTGAACAAGGGGGGACCCAGTACTTC. The chain combines TRBV27 with TRBJ2-5, with D perhaps TRBD1 (6 bases). Trimming removed 5 bases at V and 7 bases at J, with 11 bases between. The CDR3 is 12 amino acids. Germline V gives CDR1 MNHEY, CDR2 SMNVEV (reference sequence).

V usage is TRBV6-2 or TRBV6-3 and J usage is TRBJ1-3; weak D call: TRBD1 (5 bases). The CDR3 totals 16 residues. CDR1 is MNHEY, CDR2 SVGEGT, per germline. V lost 6 bases and J 1 base, leaving 16 bases between the germline ends. The CDR3 DNA reads TGTGCCAGCAGCCGCTGGGGGGGATCATCTGGAAACACCATATATTTT. It translates to CASSRWGGSSGNTIYF.

This CDR3 is CASRLVGGDGYTF. As DNA, the CDR3 is TGTGCCAGCAGGTTGGTGGGGGGAGATGGCTACACCTTC. The rearrangement links TRBV6-5 to TRBJ1-2; the D gene is possibly TRBD1 (5 bases). This CDR3 is built from 13 residues. Germline V gene lookup returns CDR1 MNHEY and CDR2 SVGAGI. V shed 6 bases and J shed 6 bases, with 14 bases lying between them.

V and J are TRBV19 and TRBJ1-2, with a tentative D call TRBD1 (6 bases). The CDR3 runs 15 residues. Trimming removed 7 bases at V and 1 base at J, with 16 bases between. Germline CDR1 reads LNHDA; CDR2 reads SQIVND (reference sequence). DNA of the CDR3: TGTGCCAGTAATTTCAGGGGAAAGTTTAACTATGGCTACACCTTC. Translating gives CASNFRGKFNYGYTF.

The rearrangement uses TRBV11-2 and TRBJ1-2; 9 nucleotides line up with TRBD1. Germline CDR1 reads SGHAT; CDR2 reads FQNNGV. The CDR3 spans 17 residues. After removal of 1 base from V and 3 bases from J, the junction contained 9 bases not matched to a gene. In DNA form, the CDR3 reads TGTGCCAGCAGCTTAGTGGGTGTGGGACAGGGCGACTATGGCTACACCTTC. This sequence encodes CASSLVGVGQGDYGYTF.

The gene calls are TRBV6-2 or TRBV6-3 and TRBJ2-3, with 8 bases that match TRBD1. The CDR3 is 15 residues long. From germline, CDR1 is MNHEY and CDR2 SVGEGT. The junction had 6 bases not matched to a gene; V was cut back by 3 bases and J by 4 bases. The CDR3 nucleotides read TGTGCCAGCAGTTATCCAGGGGGCTTGCCAGATACGCAGTATTTT. Translated: CASSYPGGLPDTQYF.

The J gene is TRBJ1-4, the V gene TRBV2; no reliable D call. Trimming removed 1 base at V and 8 bases at J, with 8 bases between. Per germline, CDR1 SNHLY and CDR2 FYNNEI. The CDR3 sequence is 13 residues long. The CDR3 region has the DNA TGTGCCAGCAGTGAAGGGGCAAAGGAAAAACTGTTTTTT. This translates into CASSEGAKEKLFF. Full variable domain (remainder filled in from reference TRBV2 and TRBJ1-4): EPEVTQTPSHQVTQMGQEVILRCVPISNHLYFYWYRQILGQKVEFLVSFYNNEISEKSEIFDDQFSVERPDGSNFTLKIRSTKLEDSAMYFCASSEGAKEKLFFGSGTQLSVL.